The 15 T cell receptor beta chains given below trace back to one sample, sequenced in a study of shared clonotypes between healthy human individuals. Clones were sequenced by immunoSEQ multiplex PCR, and TCRdb holds only the in-frame ones, with some missing. This table holds 950,000 to 1,100,000 clones, roughly 80% found once. Sequenced: memory CD4+ T cells sorted from blood. Described subset: CD45RA-negative fraction. Source of these receptors: a man aged 18 to 30 in good health.

This rearrangement joins TRBV5-1 to TRBJ2-3; 16 nucleotides align to TRBD2. Trimming took 4 bases from V and 0 from J; bases not matched to a gene: 5. The CDR3 totals 18 residues. Germline loops: CDR1 SGHRS, CDR2 YFSETQ. The CDR3 loop is CASSLPGLAGGSTDTQYF. The CDR3 DNA is TGCGCCAGCAGCCTTCCGGGACTAGCGGGGGGGAGCACAGATACGCAGTATTTT.

This clone was picked up one time. This chain connects TRBV14 to TRBJ1-1; D not resolved. The CDR3 covers 16 residues. Germline CDR1 SGHDN, CDR2 FVKESK. With 4 bases removed from V and 6 bases from J, the gap between germline ends came to 21 bases. The CDR3 nucleotides read TGTGCCAGCAGCCCATGGAGTATACCAGAAAAACCTGAAGCTTTCTTT. Protein product: CASSPWSIPEKPEAFF.

The rearrangement joins TRBV2 to TRBJ1-5; 8 bases align to TRBD1. V was pared by 6 bases and J by 5 bases, with 9 bases of the junction left unmatched. Germline lookup yields CDR1 SNHLY and CDR2 FYNNEI. The CDR3 length is 15 residues. CDR3 coding DNA: TGTGCCAGCAGGCCGGGACAGGCGGATCATCAGCCCCAGCATTTT. It is translated as CASRPGQADHQPQHF.

This clone appeared a single time. Other nucleotide sequences from this sample produce the same CDR3. This chain connects TRBV9 to TRBJ2-3; 12 bases fit TRBD2. With V trimmed by 4 bases and J by 2 bases, 5 bases remained unmatched. CDR3 length: 16 amino acids. The germline gives CDR1 SGDLS, CDR2 YYNGEE. The chain's CDR3 is CASSSGLAGSTDTQYF. CDR3 coding DNA: TGTGCCAGCAGCTCGGGACTAGCGGGCTCCACAGATACGCAGTATTTT.

The chain carries TRBV6-1 and TRBJ2-3; D uncertain. The CDR3 has 16 residues. Germline CDR1 is MNHNS and CDR2 is SASEGT. V lost 1 base and J 0 bases, leaving 11 bases between the germline ends. Here the CDR3 DNA reads TGTGCCAGCAGTGAAGTTCTGCCCGTGAGCACAGATACGCAGTATTTT. Its translation is CASSEVLPVSTDTQYF.

The sample holds a few counts of this clone. This chain uses TRBV10-2 with TRBJ2-1; the match to TRBD2 covers 10 bases. This CDR3 comprises 16 residues. Germline CDR1 and CDR2: WSHSY and SAAADI. Trimming cost V 4 bases and J 6 bases; bases outside gene matches: 9. The CDR3 DNA reads as TGCGCCAGCAGTGCCTATAGCGGGGGGTCTCCCAATGAGCAGTTCTTC. This codes for CASSAYSGGSPNEQFF.

In this sample, this clone turned up a few times. Additional DNA sequences in this sample encode the identical CDR3. This rearrangement joins TRBV30 to TRBJ1-1; a possible D gene is TRBD1 (6 bases). The CDR3 is 12 amino acids. CDR1 and CDR2 (germline): GTSNPN, SVGIG (reference sequence). The V gene lost 0 bases and the J gene lost 5 bases, with 7 bases spanning the gap. In nucleotides, the CDR3 is TGTGCCTGGAGTGTAGGGGGGACTGAAGCTTTCTTT. Translating it yields CAWSVGGTEAFF. The full variable domain, with the rest looked up from reference TRBV30 and TRBJ1-1, is SQTIHQWPATLVQPVGSPLSLECTVEGTSNPNLYWYRQAAGRGLQLLFYSVGIGQISSEVPQNLSASRPQDRQFILSSKKLLLSDSGFYLCAWSVGGTEAFFGQGTRLTVV.

The chain has TRBV28 and TRBJ2-3, with TRBD2 identical over 9 bases. Germline V CDR1 and CDR2: MDHEN, SYDVKM. The CDR3 totals 18 residues. The V and J ends lost 5 bases and 6 bases, in that order; junction bases with no gene match: 18. CDR3 residues: CASSGRDLRGGIRDTQYF. The CDR3 nucleotides read TGTGCCAGCAGTGGTCGGGATTTGCGGGGGGGCATACGGGATACGCAGTATTTT.

The chain couples TRBV7-3 to TRBJ2-1, with 8 bases that match TRBD1. Germline trimming cut 5 bases from V and 7 bases from J; bases unmatched to any gene: 4. The CDR3 has 13 amino acids. CDR1 and CDR2 from the germline V gene are SGHTA and FQGTGA. This CDR3 is CASSITGGNEQFF. The CDR3 nucleotides are TGTGCCAGCAGCATTACAGGGGGGAATGAGCAGTTCTTC.

The V gene is TRBV5-6, the J gene TRBJ2-3; D might be TRBD1 or TRBD2, each matching 6 bases. The CDR3 extends over 15 amino acids. Trimming removed 2 bases from V and 1 base from J, with 11 bases in between. The germline V gene encodes CDR1 SGHDT and CDR2 YYEEEE. The CDR3 DNA sequence: TGTGCCAGCAGCTTTGGGGGGCGCGGCACAGATACGCAGTATTTT. Translation: CASSFGGRGTDTQYF.

The J gene is TRBJ2-7, the V gene TRBV2; D might be TRBD1 (5 bases). Per germline, CDR1 SNHLY and CDR2 FYNNEI. The CDR3 has 16 amino acids. Between the trimmed V and J ends, which lost 8 bases and 0 bases, there was a span of 20 bases. The CDR3 DNA sequence: TGTGCCAGCGTCACCCCAAAAACAGGAAGCTCCTACGAGCAGTACTTC. Translating it yields CASVTPKTGSSYEQYF.

The V call is TRBV19, the J call TRBJ1-5, with 10 bases that match TRBD1. CDR1 LNHDA and CDR2 SQIVND come from the germline V gene (reference sequence). The trim removed 1 base at V and 8 bases at J, leaving 11 bases unmatched. The CDR3 is made up of 17 amino acids. Written as DNA, the CDR3 is TGTGCCAGTAGTATAGGACAACGACAGGGGGCTACGGAGCCCCAGCATTTT. Its protein is CASSIGQRQGATEPQHF.

The chain carries TRBV27 and TRBJ1-5; D not resolved. Looked up from germline, CDR1 is MNHEY and CDR2 is SMNVEV (reference sequence). With 8 bases removed from V and 6 bases from J, the gap between germline ends came to 23 bases. The CDR3 runs to 16 residues. Here the CDR3 reads CASASVGGWRTQPQHF. As DNA, the CDR3 is TGTGCCAGCGCTTCTGTTGGAGGATGGAGAACTCAGCCCCAGCATTTT.

The rearrangement uses TRBV6-6 and TRBJ2-3; D not resolved. The CDR3 is made up of 13 amino acids. From germline, CDR1 is MNHNY and CDR2 SVGAGI (reference sequence). V lost 7 bases and J 2 bases, leaving 10 bases between the germline ends. The CDR3 region is CASTDPYTDTQYF. The CDR3 nucleotides are TGTGCCAGCACAGACCCATACACAGATACGCAGTATTTT.

This chain connects TRBV2 to TRBJ1-4, with a tentative D call TRBD1 (6 bases). V shed 6 bases and J shed 0 bases, with 14 bases lying between them. The CDR3 loop spans 16 amino acids. In germline, CDR1 is SNHLY, CDR2 FYNNEI. The CDR3 loop reads CASRNGQRATNEKLFF. In nucleotides, the CDR3 is TGTGCCAGCAGGAATGGACAGCGCGCAACTAATGAAAAACTGTTTTTT. The full variable domain, its missing parts supplied by reference TRBV2 and TRBJ1-4, is EPEVTQTPSHQVTQMGQEVILRCVPISNHLYFYWYRQILGQKVEFLVSFYNNEISEKSEIFDDQFSVERPDGSNFTLKIRSTKLEDSAMYFCASRNGQRATNEKLFFGSGTQLSVL.